A single sample gave rise to the 8 T cell receptor beta chains below, sequenced in a study of T-cell memory formation after mild COVID-19. From the 5' RACE reads, TCRdb called clonotypes with MiXCR, one entry per CDR3 protein. The sample includes about 6,100 distinct CDR3 sequences, about a fifth seen only once; the top ten take around 60%. Sequencing used PBMCs or a T cell subset sorted from them (not recorded which). These receptors were obtained from an adult woman who had mild COVID-19 (a few samples of this study predate the infection). Cell type and time point are not known.

This clonotype has ten or more counts. J is TRBJ2-7 and V is TRBV19, with D possibly being TRBD1 (7 bases). V lost 4 bases, J lost 5 bases, and 18 bases lay in between. This CDR3 has 15 residues. Germline V gives CDR1 LNHDA, CDR2 SQIVND (reference sequence). CDR3 sequence reads: CASSNGQGGGNEQYF. CDR3 bases: TGTGCCAGTAGTAATGGACAAGGAGGGGGCAACGAGCAGTACTTC.

This clonotype appeared many times. The chain joins TRBV4-1 to TRBJ2-2; D is unresolved. CDR3 length: 13 amino acids. V lost 4 bases, J lost 4 bases, and 7 bases lay in between. From germline, CDR1 is MGHRA and CDR2 YSYEKL. For the CDR3, the DNA is TGCGCCAGCAGCCCCGGACCCACCGGGGAGCTGTTTTTT. Encoded protein: CASSPGPTGELFF.

This clonotype has ten or more counts. V is TRBV18 and J is TRBJ2-1; the match to TRBD1 covers 7 bases. The germline V gene has CDR1 KGHSH and CDR2 LQKENI. Trimming cost V 0 bases and J 3 bases; bases outside gene matches: 8. The CDR3 sequence is 17 residues long. In nucleotides, the CDR3 is TGTGCCAGCTCACCACCTTCCGGGACAGAGAACTACAATGAGCAGTTCTTC. Its translation is CASSPPSGTENYNEQFF.

This clonotype was seen repeatedly, ten times or more. The chain is built from TRBV12-3 or TRBV12-4 and TRBJ2-7; 10 positions match TRBD2. J gave up 7 bases and V 5 bases, and 14 bases lay outside the gene matches. The CDR3 is 16 residues long. CDR3 sequence reads: CASSPRGSGGAGEQYF. CDR3 sequence (DNA): TGTGCCAGCAGTCCCCGGGGGAGCGGGGGGGCGGGGGAGCAGTACTTC.

This clonotype was observed a handful of times. This sequence joins TRBV7-9 and TRBJ1-2; TRBD1 is a possible D gene (6 bases). Per the germline V gene, CDR1 is SEHNR and CDR2 is FQNEAQ (reference sequence). V was shortened by 5 bases and J by 6 bases, with 16 bases between the two germline ends. This CDR3 is built from 14 residues. Written as DNA, the CDR3 is TGTGCCAGCAGCCTCACAGGGCTAAGGGATGGCTACACCTTC. Translation gives CASSLTGLRDGYTF.

This clonotype was counted ten times or more. The V call is TRBV7-9, the J call TRBJ2-7, with D possibly matching TRBD2 (6 bases). V was cut by 5 bases and J by 7 bases, with 15 bases left in between. There are 13 residues in the CDR3. Germline lookup yields CDR1 SEHNR and CDR2 FQNEAQ (reference sequence). The CDR3 DNA sequence: TGTGCCAGCAGCAAAAGGGAGGATCAGGAGCAGTACTTC. This encodes CASSKREDQEQYF.

Sample share makes this clonotype medium-sized (0.01 to 0.1%). This may stem from a read error, because a much larger clone lies one nucleotide away. This chain connects TRBV7-9 to TRBJ2-7, with D unresolved. This CDR3 has 14 residues. Deletions cut 1 base from V and 3 bases from J, with 10 bases between. Germline V gene lookup returns CDR1 SEHNR and CDR2 FQNEAQ (reference sequence). The CDR3: CASSLDLTDYEQYF. CDR3 bases: TGTGCCAGCAGCTTAGATTTAACAGACTACGAGCAGTACTTC.

This clonotype was recorded at least ten times. The V call is TRBV30, the J call TRBJ1-5, with D unclear. Trimming stripped 5 bases from V and 1 base from J, with 15 bases between. The CDR3 runs to 15 residues. Germline V gene data show CDR1 as GTSNPN and CDR2 as SVGIG (reference sequence). Written as DNA, the CDR3 is TGTGCCTGGTCAGGTGGGCCACTAAGCAATCAGCCCCAGCATTTT. Protein: CAWSGGPLSNQPQHF.